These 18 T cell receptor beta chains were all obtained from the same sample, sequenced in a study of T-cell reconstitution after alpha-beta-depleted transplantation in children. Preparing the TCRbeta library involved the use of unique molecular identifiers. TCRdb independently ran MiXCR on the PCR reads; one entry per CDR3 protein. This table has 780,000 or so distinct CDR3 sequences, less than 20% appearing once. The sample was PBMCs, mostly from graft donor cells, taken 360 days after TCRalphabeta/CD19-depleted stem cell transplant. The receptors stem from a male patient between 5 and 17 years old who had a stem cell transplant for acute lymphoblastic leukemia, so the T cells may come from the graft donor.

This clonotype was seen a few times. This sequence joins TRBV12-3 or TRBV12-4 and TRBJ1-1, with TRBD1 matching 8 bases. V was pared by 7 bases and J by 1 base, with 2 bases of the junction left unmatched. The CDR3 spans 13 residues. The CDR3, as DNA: TGTGCCAGCAAGACAGGGGCGAACACTGAAGCTTTCTTT. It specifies CASKTGANTEAFF.

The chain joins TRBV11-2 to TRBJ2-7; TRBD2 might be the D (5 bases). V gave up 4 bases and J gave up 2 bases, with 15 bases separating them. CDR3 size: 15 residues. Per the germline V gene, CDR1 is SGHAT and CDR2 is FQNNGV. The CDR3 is CASSSHSSSPYEQYF. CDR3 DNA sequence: TGTGCCAGCAGCTCCCACTCTAGCAGCCCCTACGAGCAGTACTTC. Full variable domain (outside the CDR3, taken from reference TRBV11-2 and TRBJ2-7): EAGVAQSPRYKIIEKRQSVAFWCNPISGHATLYWYQQILGQGPKLLIQFQNNGVVDDSQLPKDRFSAERLKGVDSTLKIQPAKLEDSAVYLCASSSHSSSPYEQYFGPGTRLTVT.

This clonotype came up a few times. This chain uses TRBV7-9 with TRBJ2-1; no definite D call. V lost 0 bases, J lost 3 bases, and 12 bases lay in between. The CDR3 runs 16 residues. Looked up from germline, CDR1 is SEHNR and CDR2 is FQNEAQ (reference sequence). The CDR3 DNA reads TGTGCCAGCAGCTTAGCGGGTAGCCATTACTACAATGAGCAGTTCTTC. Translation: CASSLAGSHYYNEQFF.

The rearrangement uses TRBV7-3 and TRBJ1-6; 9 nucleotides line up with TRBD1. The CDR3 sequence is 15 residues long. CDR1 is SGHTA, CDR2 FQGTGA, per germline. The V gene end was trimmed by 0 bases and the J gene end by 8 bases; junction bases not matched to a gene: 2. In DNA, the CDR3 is TGTGCCAGCAGCTTAACGGGACAGGGTTATTCACCCCTCCACTTT. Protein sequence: CASSLTGQGYSPLHF.

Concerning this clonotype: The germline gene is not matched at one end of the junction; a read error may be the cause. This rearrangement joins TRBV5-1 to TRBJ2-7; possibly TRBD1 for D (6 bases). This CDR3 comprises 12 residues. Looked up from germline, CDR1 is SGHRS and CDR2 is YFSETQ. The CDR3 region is CASSLDRAEEYF. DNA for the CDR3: TGCGCCAGCAGCTTGGACAGGGCCGAGGAGTACTTC.

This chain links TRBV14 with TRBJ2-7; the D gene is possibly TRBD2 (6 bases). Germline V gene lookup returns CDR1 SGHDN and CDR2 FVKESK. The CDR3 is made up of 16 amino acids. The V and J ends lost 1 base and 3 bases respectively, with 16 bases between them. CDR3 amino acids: CASSQVFGRAVYEQYF. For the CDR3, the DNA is TGTGCCAGCAGCCAAGTTTTCGGGAGAGCGGTCTACGAGCAGTACTTC. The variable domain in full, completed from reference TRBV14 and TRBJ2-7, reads EAGVTQFPSHSVIEKGQTVTLRCDPISGHDNLYWYRRVMGKEIKFLLHFVKESKQDESGMPNNRFLAERTGGTYSTLKVQPAELEDSGVYFCASSQVFGRAVYEQYFGPGTRLTVT.

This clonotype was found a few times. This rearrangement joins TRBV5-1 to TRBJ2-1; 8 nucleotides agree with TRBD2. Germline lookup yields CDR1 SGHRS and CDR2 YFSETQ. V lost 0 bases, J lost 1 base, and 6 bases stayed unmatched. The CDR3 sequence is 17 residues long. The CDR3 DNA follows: TGCGCCAGCAGCTTGGGAATTAGCGGGATATCCTACAATGAGCAGTTCTTC. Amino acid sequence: CASSLGISGISYNEQFF.

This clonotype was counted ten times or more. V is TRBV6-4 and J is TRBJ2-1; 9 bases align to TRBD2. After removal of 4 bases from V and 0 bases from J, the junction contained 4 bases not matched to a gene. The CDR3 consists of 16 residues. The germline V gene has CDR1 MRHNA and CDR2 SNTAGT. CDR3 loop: CASSVSLAGSYNEQFF. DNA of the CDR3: TGTGCCAGCAGTGTCTCACTAGCGGGCTCCTACAATGAGCAGTTCTTC.

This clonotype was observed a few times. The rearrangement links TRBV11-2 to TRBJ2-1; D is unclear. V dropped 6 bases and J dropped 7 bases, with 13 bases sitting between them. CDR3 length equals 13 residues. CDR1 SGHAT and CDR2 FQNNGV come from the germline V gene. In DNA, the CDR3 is TGTGCCAGCAGGGTCACCCCCACAAATGAGCAGTTCTTC. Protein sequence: CASRVTPTNEQFF.

The CDR3 region is CASSPHRGLTETQYF. The DNA for the CDR3 is TGTGCCAGCAGTCCACACAGGGGATTGACAGAGACCCAGTACTTC. The V call is TRBV27, the J call TRBJ2-5, with TRBD1 matching 7 bases. The CDR3 is made up of 15 amino acids. CDR1 and CDR2 from the germline V gene are MNHEY and SMNVEV (reference sequence). Unmatched junction bases numbered 10, after V lost 5 bases and J lost 4 bases.

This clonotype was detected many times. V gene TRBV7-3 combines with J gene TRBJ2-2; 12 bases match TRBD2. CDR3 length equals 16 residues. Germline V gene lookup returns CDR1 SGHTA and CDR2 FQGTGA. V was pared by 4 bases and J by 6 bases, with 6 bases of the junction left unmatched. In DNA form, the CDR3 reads TGTGCCAGCAGCTCTCGACTAGCGGGAGCGGCCGGGGAGCTGTTTTTT. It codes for CASSSRLAGAAGELFF.

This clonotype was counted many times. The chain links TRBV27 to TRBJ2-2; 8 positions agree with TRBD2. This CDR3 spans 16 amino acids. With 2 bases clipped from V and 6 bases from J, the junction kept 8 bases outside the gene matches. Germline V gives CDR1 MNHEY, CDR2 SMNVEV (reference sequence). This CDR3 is CASSLTSGRRSGELFF. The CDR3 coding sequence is TGTGCCAGCAGTTTAACAAGCGGGAGAAGGTCCGGGGAGCTGTTTTTT.

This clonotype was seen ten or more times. CDR3: CASSLSTGGTDTQYF. The CDR3 region has the DNA TGTGCCAGCAGTTTATCGACAGGGGGCACAGATACGCAGTATTTT. The chain recombines TRBV27 with TRBJ2-3; TRBD1 aligns across 8 bases. The CDR3 length is 15 residues. Trimming removed 0 bases from V and 1 base from J; junction bases left unmatched: 0. From germline, CDR1 is MNHEY and CDR2 SMNVEV (reference sequence).

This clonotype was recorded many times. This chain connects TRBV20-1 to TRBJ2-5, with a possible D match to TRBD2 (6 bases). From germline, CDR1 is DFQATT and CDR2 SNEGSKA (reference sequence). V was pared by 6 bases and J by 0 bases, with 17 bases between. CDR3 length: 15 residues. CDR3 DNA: TGCAGTGCCGGGAGCAGACTTTCGTACCAAGAGACCCAGTACTTC. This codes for CSAGSRLSYQETQYF.

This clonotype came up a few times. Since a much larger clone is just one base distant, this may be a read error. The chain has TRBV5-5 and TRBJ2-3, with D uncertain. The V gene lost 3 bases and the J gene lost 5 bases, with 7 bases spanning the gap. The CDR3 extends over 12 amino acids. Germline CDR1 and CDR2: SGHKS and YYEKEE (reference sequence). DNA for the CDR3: TGTGCCAGCAGCTGGTGGGGAGATACGCAGTATTTT. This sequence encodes CASSWWGDTQYF.

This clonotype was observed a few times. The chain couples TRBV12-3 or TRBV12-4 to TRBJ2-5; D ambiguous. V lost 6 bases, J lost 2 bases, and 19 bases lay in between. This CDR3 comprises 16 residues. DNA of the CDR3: TGTGCCAGCAGCCAGAAGGGCCAAAAGCTACAAGAGACCCAGTACTTC. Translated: CASSQKGQKLQETQYF.

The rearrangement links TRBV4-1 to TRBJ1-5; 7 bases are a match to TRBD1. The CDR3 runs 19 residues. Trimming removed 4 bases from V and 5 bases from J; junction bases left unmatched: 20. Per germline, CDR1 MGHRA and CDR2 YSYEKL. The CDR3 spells CASSRRHLLTGERDQPQHF. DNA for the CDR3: TGCGCCAGCAGCCGCCGACACCTCCTTACAGGGGAGAGAGATCAGCCCCAGCATTTT.

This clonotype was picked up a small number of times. CDR3 in amino acids: CASSFRTSGRNEQFF. The CDR3 bases are TGCGCCAGCAGCTTTAGGACTAGCGGGAGGAATGAGCAGTTCTTC. The chain links TRBV5-1 to TRBJ2-1; 14 bases match TRBD2. In germline, CDR1 is SGHRS, CDR2 YFSETQ. Trimming took 2 bases from V and 7 from J; bases not matched to a gene: 2. The CDR3 extends over 15 amino acids.